This T cell receptor beta chain was sequenced during a study of OX40 agonist ivuxolimab in advanced cancers. This clone was observed a single time. TCRdb keeps only in-frame clones here, not all; method: immunoSEQ multiplex PCR. There are some 62,000 clones in the sample; about four fifths occur only once, and approximately 11% lies in the top ten. There are 13 residues in the CDR3. The V end was cut by 2 bases, the J end by 9 bases, with 8 bases between. The germline CDR1 and CDR2 sequences are SGHTA and FQGTGA. The sample consisted of CD4+ or CD8+ T cells sorted from blood, taken in a trial of the OX40 agonist ivuxolimab. This receptor was obtained from an adult with an advanced solid tumor such as melanoma, head and neck, liver or kidney cancer. The chain has TRBV7-3 and TRBJ1-6, with unresolved D. CDR3: CASSLEGLSPLHF. The CDR3 DNA sequence: TGTGCCAGCAGCTTAGAAGGGCTTTCACCCCTCCACTTT.